A selection of T cell receptor beta chains follows, all from one sample in a study of cytomegalovirus exposure and HLA in healthy donors. Method: immunoSEQ multiplex PCR; TCRdb's copy keeps in-frame clones and lacks some. This repertoire shows around 150,000 clones, about four fifths found once; its top ten account for around 4.8%. Source material: PBMCs. All receptors derive from a man aged 25 to 45 in good health. Both conserved end residues are part of each CDR3. Fields, in order: clone size, V gene, J gene, CDR3 length, D gene, CDR3 protein, CDR3 DNA. A D gene is named only where the DNA matches it firmly. Clone size is not always given. Where it is, it says once, few, many or a class for expanded clones.

>-|TRBV10-3|TRBJ1-4|15|-
CAISNREGPNEKLFF
TGTGCCATCAGCAACAGGGAAGGACCTAATGAAAAACTGTTTTTT
>-|TRBV6-6|TRBJ1-2|13|-
CASSYEVGYGYTF
TGTGCCAGCAGTTACGAGGTGGGCTATGGCTACACCTTC
>-|TRBV20-1|TRBJ1-2|11|-
CSARVNRPPFF
TGCAGTGCTAGAGTGAACAGACCTCCTTTTTTC
>-|TRBV29-1|TRBJ1-2|15|TRBD1
CSVEEWTGANYGYTF
TGCAGCGTTGAAGAGTGGACAGGGGCTAACTATGGCTACACCTTC
>-|TRBV7-8|TRBJ2-7|14|TRBD2
CASSLREGSGEQYF
TGTGCCAGCAGCTTAAGGGAGGGGTCCGGTGAGCAGTACTTC
>-|TRBV27|TRBJ2-1|17|TRBD2
CASTRFRSASGANEQFF
TGTGCCAGCACCCGATTCAGGTCAGCTAGCGGGGCTAATGAGCAGTTCTTC
>-|TRBV5-1|TRBJ2-2|17|-
CASSLYARVVDTGELFF
TGCGCCAGCAGCTTGTATGCCAGGGTGGTGGACACCGGGGAGCTGTTTTTT
>few|TRBV6-4|TRBJ2-1|13|TRBD2
CASSEREHNEQFF
TGTGCCAGCAGTGAGCGGGAGCACAATGAGCAGTTCTTC
>-|TRBV30|TRBJ2-2|17|-
CAWSVRGLTGRTGELFF
TGTGCCTGGAGTGTACGGGGGTTGACAGGGCGTACCGGGGAGCTGTTTTTT
>-|TRBV27|TRBJ1-2|14|-
CASSPGWANYGYTF
TGTGCCAGCAGTCCGGGATGGGCTAACTATGGCTACACCTTC
>-|TRBV7-8|TRBJ1-5|15|-
CASSLEWGRNQPQHF
TGTGCCAGCAGCTTAGAGTGGGGGAGGAATCAGCCCCAGCATTTT
>few|TRBV15|TRBJ2-5|15|-
CATSIEFGGFGTQYF
TGTGCCACCAGCATAGAGTTTGGAGGGTTTGGGACCCAGTACTTC
>once|TRBV4-1|TRBJ2-1|16|-
CASSHPVRRADNEQFF
TGCGCCAGCAGCCACCCCGTGCGCAGGGCCGACAATGAGCAGTTCTTC
>-|TRBV27|TRBJ2-7|16|-
CASSLSGDGGGYEQYF
TGTGCCAGCAGTTTATCCGGTGACGGGGGTGGATACGAGCAGTACTTC
>-|TRBV7-9|TRBJ1-4|15|-
CASSWETGEGEKLFF
TGTGCCAGCAGCTGGGAGACAGGAGAGGGTGAAAAACTGTTTTTT
>once|TRBV19|TRBJ2-1|15|TRBD1
CASSIGFGAQGEQFF
TGTGCCAGTAGTATAGGCTTTGGGGCACAGGGGGAGCAGTTCTTC
>-|TRBV5-8|TRBJ1-1|13|-
CASSWGGWAEAFF
TGTGCCAGCAGCTGGGGGGGGTGGGCTGAAGCTTTCTTT
>-|TRBV7-3|TRBJ2-1|13|TRBD1
CASSSSRGNEQFF
TGTGCCAGCAGCTCGAGCAGGGGGAATGAGCAGTTCTTC
>-|TRBV5-5|TRBJ2-1|15|-
CASSFRDLAYNEQFF
TGTGCCAGCAGCTTTCGGGACTTAGCCTACAATGAGCAGTTCTTC
>-|TRBV28|TRBJ2-7|14|TRBD1
CAGTDRDRPYEQYF
TGTGCCGGCACCGACCGGGACAGACCCTACGAGCAGTACTTC
>-|TRBV5-1|TRBJ2-1|16|TRBD2
CASSPDPGLAGNEQFF
TGCGCCAGCAGCCCAGACCCGGGACTAGCGGGAAATGAGCAGTTCTTC
>-|TRBV7-8|TRBJ2-1|15|TRBD1
CASRTDRGVGREQFF
TGTGCCAGCAGAACTGACAGGGGAGTAGGGCGGGAGCAGTTCTTC
>-|TRBV25-1|TRBJ2-3|14|-
CATSSSPGTDTQYF
TGTGCCACGTCGTCTAGCCCCGGCACAGATACGCAGTATTTT